The entry that follows covers one T cell receptor (beta chain) sequence. The antigen is not known. The record originates from a study of OX40 agonist ivuxolimab in advanced cancers. General observations from the study: There was clonal expansion of CD4+ and CD8+ blood T cells by week 6 at 0.1 to 3.0 mg/kg.

The CDR3 covers 16 residues. From germline, CDR1 is KGHSH and CDR2 LQKENI. V shed 3 bases and J 4 bases; nucleotides not matched to a gene: 6. Autoimmune disease history or systemic immunosuppression disqualified patients. Samples were taken at baseline and on day 1 of cycles 4 and 7. Libraries were prepared by immunoSEQ multiplex PCR; TCRdb keeps only in-frame clonotypes and omits some of them. The sample has 66,000 or so clones, 60% to 80% seen once. The genes are TRBV18 and TRBJ2-5, with 12 bases lining up with TRBD1. The TCR was taken from an adult with an advanced solid tumor such as melanoma, head and neck, liver or kidney cancer. The source material was CD4+ or CD8+ T cells sorted from blood, sampled in a trial of the OX40 agonist ivuxolimab. CDR3 DNA: TGTGCCAGCTCACCTGGGACAGGGGGCTCAAGAGAGACCCAGTACTTC. The encoded protein is CASSPGTGGSRETQYF.